Sequencing of this T cell receptor (beta chain) was carried out in a study of CD8 T cells in Susac syndrome (dated by TCRdb to the late 2010s). General notes on the study: Repertoire sequencing was used to test whether CD8+ T cell activation and differentiation in Susac syndrome was antigen driven. Clonality of the CD8+ T cell repertoire was compared between over 10 healthy donors, approximately 14 Susac syndrome patients and under 19 multiple sclerosis patients.

What the research found in general, with its limitations: The number of individuals in the TCR sequencing and HLA analysis was recognized as being relatively small.

After removal of 6 bases from V and 1 base from J, the junction retains 3 bases not matched to a gene. The CDR3, from cysteine to phenylalanine, totals 13 residues. Only the CDR3 DNA stays, 39 bases, in frame from base 1. CDR1 SQVTM and CDR2 ANQGSEA were looked up in the germline V gene. As concerns this clonotype: The antigen it recognizes is unknown. Base qualities are not at hand, and no much larger clone is one base apart.

RNA was extracted using the RNeasy kit, and roughly 0.5 to 1 microgram was reverse transcribed with random hexamers. The immunoSEQ multiplex PCR assay, covering 54 Vbeta and 13 Jbeta segments, was used to amplify TCR beta CDR3 regions. Bias from PCR amplification was corrected by using a synthetic template baseline for primer optimization and for computational correction. As for the original processing: Only productive sequences were kept, with reads annotated to V, D and J genes according to IMGT and analyzed in immunoSEQ Analyzer. Clonality was calculated as one minus the Shannon entropy normalized by log2 of the number of productive unique sequences. For each patient and control, public and private clones were evaluated within the 100 most prevalent clones. Clones were defined as Susac-specific when absent from the healthy and MS cohorts, from about 1,100 published viral clones and from other ImmuneACCESS disease sequences. TCRdb took the public reads, trimmed them with fastp at Q25, ran MiXCR for clone calling and kept in-frame beta chains. Under each unique CDR3 protein, matching rows form one entry showing the most common genes and DNA. The V and J calls follow TCRdb's processing rather than the paper's. The sample has some 300,000 distinct CDR3 sequences on record, approximately 81% of them singletons. In total, the top ten clones hold 0.11% of the sample.

High-throughput TCR beta sequencing profiled peripheral blood CD8+ and CD4+ T cells from healthy donors, Susac syndrome patients and multiple sclerosis patients. Multiple sclerosis controls were treatment-naive patients with stable or active relapsing-remitting disease fulfilling revised McDonald criteria. Bulk CD8+ and CD4+ T cells were purified magnetically by negative isolation, whereas CD8+ TEMRA cells were enriched by FACS. Blood was collected in EDTA tubes and processed within 24 hours, with PBMCs isolated through density gradient centrifugation. PBMCs destined for TCR sequencing were cryopreserved in liquid nitrogen and later thawed in a 37 °C water bath. The sorted or isolated CD4+, CD8+ and CD8+ TEMRA cells reached a purity of at least 90%.

Rearrangement joined TRBV29-1 to TRBJ2-3; 8 bases in between match TRBD1. The clonotype was recovered from a human donor with multiple sclerosis. The material sequenced was CD8+ T cells from PBMCs. In nucleotides, the sequence is TGCAGCGTCAGGGGGCTCGGCACAGATACGCAGTATTTT. Its product reads: CSVRGLGTDTQYF.